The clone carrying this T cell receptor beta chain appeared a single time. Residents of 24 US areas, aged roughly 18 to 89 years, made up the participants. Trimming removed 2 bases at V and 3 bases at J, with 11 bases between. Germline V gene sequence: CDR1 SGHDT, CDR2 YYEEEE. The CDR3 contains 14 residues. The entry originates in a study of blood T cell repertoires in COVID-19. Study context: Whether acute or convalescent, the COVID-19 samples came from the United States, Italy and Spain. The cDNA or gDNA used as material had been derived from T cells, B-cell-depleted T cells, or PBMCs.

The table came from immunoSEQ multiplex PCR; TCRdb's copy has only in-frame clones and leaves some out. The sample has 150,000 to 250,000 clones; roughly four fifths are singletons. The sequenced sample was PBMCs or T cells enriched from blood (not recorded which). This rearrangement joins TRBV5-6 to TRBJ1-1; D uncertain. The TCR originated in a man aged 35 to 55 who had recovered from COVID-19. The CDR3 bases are TGTGCCAGCAGCTTTCAGTACAGAGACACTGAAGCTTTCTTT. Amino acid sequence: CASSFQYRDTEAFF.